This TCR beta chain was recovered during a study of blood T cell repertoires in COVID-19. TCRdb's table, derived via immunoSEQ multiplex PCR, lists solely in-frame clones and lacks some. Of about 240,000 clones in the sample, around 85% were seen once. The CDR3 runs to 14 residues. Germline V gene sequence: CDR1 SGHAT, CDR2 FQNNGV. The ends lost 5 bases at V and 8 bases at J; junction bases unmatched: 8. J is TRBJ1-4 and V is TRBV11-2; TRBD1 aligns across 7 bases. Input material: peripheral blood. The clonotype originates from a woman older than 75 with acute or convalescent COVID-19. The CDR3 region has the DNA TGTGCCAGCAGCCCGACAGGGCGTAGCGAAAAACTGTTTTTT. Translated, it gives CASSPTGRSEKLFF.